Below, 24 T cell receptor beta chains from the same sample are listed, as sequenced in a study of blood T cell repertoires in COVID-19. Profiled with immunoSEQ multiplex PCR; TCRdb holds only in-frame clones, not every one. The profile shows about 80,000 clones, around four fifths of them singletons. Sequencing input: peripheral blood. The receptor set was obtained from a human donor in a cohort sampled during active COVID-19.

The chain recombines TRBV14 with TRBJ1-2, with 10 positions matching TRBD1. V was clipped by 4 bases and J by 4 bases; unmatched bases: 3. Germline V CDR1 and CDR2: SGHDN, FVKESK. The CDR3 consists of 14 residues. CDR3 amino acids: CASSRTGGGYGYTF. The CDR3 DNA is TGTGCCAGCAGCCGGACAGGGGGTGGCTATGGCTACACCTTC.

V gene TRBV18 combines with J gene TRBJ1-5; 8 bases are shared with TRBD1. This CDR3 contains 15 residues. V lost 2 bases and J lost 6; bases outside the gene matches: 6. Germline-derived CDR1 and CDR2 are KGHSH and LQKENI. The CDR3 sequence is CASSPAGGAGQPQHF. The CDR3 bases are TGTGCCAGCTCACCAGCAGGGGGCGCTGGTCAGCCCCAGCATTTT.

The chain links TRBV19 to TRBJ2-7, with D possibly TRBD1 on 6 matching bases. Per germline, CDR1 LNHDA and CDR2 SQIVND (reference sequence). V gave up 3 bases and J gave up 3 bases, with 9 bases separating them. The CDR3 has 13 amino acids. CDR3 nucleotide sequence: TGTGCCAGTAGTATTGGACAGTACTACGAGCAGTACTTC. As protein: CASSIGQYYEQYF.

The J gene is TRBJ1-2, the V gene TRBV7-8; the D gene is possibly TRBD1 (6 bases). The CDR3 is made up of 14 amino acids. Germline CDR1 SGHVS, CDR2 FQNEAQ. The ends were cut back, 1 base at V and 3 bases at J, with 9 bases in the middle. Written as DNA, the CDR3 is TGTGCCAGCAGCTTAGACGGGACATACTATGGCTACACCTTC. Translated, it gives CASSLDGTYYGYTF.

This clone appeared a few times. This chain joins TRBV19 and TRBJ1-1; TRBD1 aligns across 9 bases. With 3 bases clipped from V and 3 bases from J, the junction kept 5 bases outside the gene matches. Per germline, CDR1 LNHDA and CDR2 SQIVND (reference sequence). The CDR3 is made up of 15 amino acids. The CDR3 nucleotides read TGTGCCAGTAGTATTGGGGGACAGGGCTACACTGAAGCTTTCTTT. Protein product: CASSIGGQGYTEAFF.

This clone was picked up a small number of times. The genes are TRBV6-5 and TRBJ1-5; tentatively, D is TRBD1 (6 bases). The CDR3 loop spans 14 amino acids. The V end lost 5 bases, the J end lost 4 bases, and 12 bases lay between the germline ends. The germline gives CDR1 MNHEY, CDR2 SVGAGI. The CDR3 region is CASSTDRLNQPQHF. CDR3 nucleotides: TGTGCCAGCAGTACCGACAGGTTAAATCAGCCCCAGCATTTT.

This sequence joins TRBV20-1 and TRBJ1-6; D not certain. Germline V gives CDR1 DFQATT, CDR2 SNEGSKA (reference sequence). The CDR3 totals 11 residues. The V and J ends lost 1 base and 16 bases respectively, with 11 bases between them. The CDR3 DNA reads as TGCAGTGCTAGAGCTGTCGACTTGCTCCACTTT. Residues: CSARAVDLLHF.

The V and J genes are TRBV24-1 and TRBJ2-3; TRBD1 aligns across 7 bases. This CDR3 region has 16 residues. Germline V gene data show CDR1 as KGHDR and CDR2 as SFDVKD. With V trimmed by 7 bases and J by 4 bases, 13 bases remained unmatched. The CDR3 nucleotides read TGTGCCACCAGCAACCCGACAGGGTATGGGCCAGATACGCAGTATTTT. Translated, it gives CATSNPTGYGPDTQYF.

The rearrangement joins TRBV24-1 to TRBJ2-3; weak D call: TRBD2 (6 bases). Trimming shortened V by 4 bases and J by 1 base, and 11 bases separated the two germline ends. The CDR3 is 15 residues long. In germline, CDR1 is KGHDR, CDR2 SFDVKD. The CDR3 DNA sequence: TGTGCCACCAGTGAGTCACTAGCTGGCACAGATACGCAGTATTTT. Its translation is CATSESLAGTDTQYF.

The chain recombines TRBV19 with TRBJ1-1, with a tentative D call TRBD1 (5 bases). V shed 5 bases and J shed 1 base, with 11 bases lying between them. The CDR3 is 14 amino acids. The germline gives CDR1 LNHDA, CDR2 SQIVND (reference sequence). In nucleotides, the CDR3 is TGTGCCAGTAGTGGCCGGGGGGGGAACACTGAAGCTTTCTTT. This gives the protein CASSGRGGNTEAFF.

The chain couples TRBV4-2 to TRBJ1-6; perhaps TRBD1 as D (6 bases). Germline values: CDR1 LGHNA, CDR2 YNFKEQ. V gave up 0 bases and J gave up 5 bases, with 8 bases separating them. This CDR3 contains 15 residues. The CDR3 bases are TGTGCCAGCAGCCAAGATACAGGGAATAATTCACCCCTCCACTTT. Its protein is CASSQDTGNNSPLHF.

The gene calls are TRBV5-1 and TRBJ2-2, with a weak D call TRBD2 (5 bases). CDR3 length equals 16 residues. Germline V gene data show CDR1 as SGHRS and CDR2 as YFSETQ. V lost 1 base, J lost 2 bases, and 12 bases lay in between. The CDR3 nucleotides read TGCGCCAGCAGCTTGTTAGCGAGTGCTAACACCGGGGAGCTGTTTTTT. This codes for CASSLLASANTGELFF. The whole variable domain, remainder taken from reference TRBV5-1 and TRBJ2-2, is KAGVTQTPRYLIKTRGQQVTLSCSPISGHRSVSWYQQTPGQGLQFLFEYFSETQRNKGNFPGRFSGRQFSNSRSEMNVSTLELGDSALYLCASSLLASANTGELFFGEGSRLTVL.

About this clone itself: This sample includes further DNA sequences coding for the same CDR3. The chain recombines TRBV7-8 with TRBJ1-5; no clear D gene. Trimming removed 5 bases at V and 2 bases at J, with 10 bases between. The CDR3 loop spans 14 amino acids. CDR1 is SGHVS, CDR2 FQNEAQ, per germline. The CDR3, as DNA: TGTGCCAGCAGCCCCCGGGAGGGCAATCAGCCCCAGCATTTT. Translating it yields CASSPREGNQPQHF.

The rearrangement joins TRBV5-1 to TRBJ2-7; 9 nucleotides align to TRBD1. The germline gives CDR1 SGHRS, CDR2 YFSETQ. Losses at the gene ends were 4 bases for V and 3 bases for J; bases not matched to a gene: 5. The CDR3 sequence is 14 residues long. The CDR3 DNA sequence: TGCGCCAGCAGCGGAACGACAGGGGGCTACGAGCAGTACTTC. Translation: CASSGTTGGYEQYF.

This clone was seen a single time. This chain uses TRBV19 with TRBJ2-3; 9 bases fit TRBD2. Trimming removed 5 bases from V and 0 bases from J; junction bases left unmatched: 15. Germline V CDR1 and CDR2: LNHDA, SQIVND (reference sequence). The CDR3 totals 19 residues. CDR3 coding DNA: TGTGCCAGTAGTCTTACCCCCGCGGGAGGGTACACTAGCACAGATACGCAGTATTTT. Protein sequence: CASSLTPAGGYTSTDTQYF.

The V gene is TRBV5-6, the J gene TRBJ2-6, with no clear D. The CDR3 is made up of 16 amino acids. Germline CDR1 and CDR2: SGHDT and YYEEEE. The V and J ends lost 4 bases and 0 bases respectively, with 11 bases between them. The CDR3 coding sequence is TGTGCCAGCAGCCCCATGAGGAGCTCTGGGGCCAACGTCCTGACTTTC. It translates to CASSPMRSSGANVLTF.

This rearrangement joins TRBV2 to TRBJ1-5; possible D gene TRBD1, 5 bases. The CDR3 has 14 amino acids. Germline V gene data show CDR1 as SNHLY and CDR2 as FYNNEI. The V end lost 7 bases, the J end lost 7 bases, and 17 bases lay between the germline ends. CDR3 loop: CASNNQGLGQPQHF. The DNA for the CDR3 is TGTGCCAGCAATAACCAGGGACTAGGGCAGCCCCAGCATTTT.

The table lists this clone with a count of one. The chain has TRBV7-3 and TRBJ2-1, with 10 bases matching TRBD2. The V gene's germline CDR1 is SGHTA and CDR2 FQGTGA. The CDR3 is 17 amino acids. V lost 1 base to trimming and J lost 4 bases; unmatched junction nucleotides: 7. The CDR3 spells CASSLSSGLAAYNEQFF. CDR3 DNA: TGTGCCAGCAGCTTAAGTTCCGGACTAGCGGCTTACAATGAGCAGTTCTTC.

The chain has TRBV18 and TRBJ1-1, with D tentatively TRBD1 (6 bases). The V gene's germline CDR1 is KGHSH and CDR2 LQKENI. The V and J ends lost 3 bases and 5 bases respectively, with 13 bases between them. This CDR3 has 14 residues. The CDR3 protein is CASSPSIGGTEAFF. In DNA, the CDR3 is TGTGCCAGCTCACCCTCCATAGGGGGTACTGAAGCTTTCTTT.

This clone appeared many times. The chain employs TRBV12-5 and TRBJ1-3; 8 nucleotides agree with TRBD1. The CDR3 contains 13 residues. The V segment lost 2 bases and the J segment 8 bases; nucleotides outside the gene matches: 2. The germline gives CDR1 LGHNT, CDR2 FRNRAP. CDR3 residues: CASGLTGGDTIYF. In DNA, the CDR3 is TGTGCTAGTGGTTTGACAGGGGGGGACACCATATATTTT. The entire variable domain, with the rest obtained from reference TRBV12-5 and TRBJ1-3, is as follows: DARVTQTPRHKVTEMGQEVTMRCQPILGHNTVFWYRQTMMQGLELLAYFRNRAPLDDSGMPKDRFSAEMPDATLATLKIQPSEPRDSAVYFCASGLTGGDTIYFGEGSWLTVV.

This sequence joins TRBV7-3 and TRBJ2-7, with 10 bases aligning to TRBD2. The CDR3 is made up of 14 amino acids. After removal of 3 bases from V and 3 bases from J, the junction contained 2 bases not matched to a gene. Germline loops: CDR1 SGHTA, CDR2 FQGTGA. The CDR3 sequence is CASSFLAGDYEQYF. CDR3 coding DNA: TGTGCCAGCAGCTTTCTAGCGGGAGACTACGAGCAGTACTTC.

The genes are TRBV19 and TRBJ1-2, with D unclear. This CDR3 comprises 15 residues. Germline CDR1 LNHDA, CDR2 SQIVND (reference sequence). Trimming took off 5 bases at V and 0 bases at J, with 13 bases between the two ends. CDR3 sequence: CASSSSWQTNYGYTF. CDR3 coding DNA: TGTGCCAGTAGTTCTTCATGGCAGACTAACTATGGCTACACCTTC.

The genes are TRBV5-4 and TRBJ1-1; no firm D call. V gave up 4 bases and J gave up 1 base, with 14 bases separating them. The CDR3 runs to 15 residues. The germline V gene has CDR1 SGHNT and CDR2 YYREEE (reference sequence). The CDR3 loop reads CASSPPSGSNTEAFF. In DNA form, the CDR3 reads TGTGCCAGCAGCCCCCCTAGCGGCTCGAACACTGAAGCTTTCTTT. The full variable domain, with the rest looked up from reference TRBV5-4 and TRBJ1-1, is ETGVTQSPTHLIKTRGQQVTLRCSSQSGHNTVSWYQQALGQGPQFIFQYYREEENGRGNFPPRFSGLQFPNYSSELNVNALELDDSALYLCASSPPSGSNTEAFFGQGTRLTVV.

The CDR3 reads CASRPLASTGELFF. The CDR3 bases are TGTGCCAGCAGGCCTCTAGCGAGCACCGGGGAGCTGTTTTTT. V is TRBV2 and J is TRBJ2-2, with D maybe TRBD2 (6 bases). V lost 6 bases to trimming and J lost 4 bases, with 12 bases between them. The CDR3 extends over 14 amino acids. Germline V gene data show CDR1 as SNHLY and CDR2 as FYNNEI.